A single TCR beta chain is shown here with its context. Its antigen is currently unknown. Expressed TCRB transcripts got sequenced, as all isolated RNA was reverse transcribed. TCRdb keeps only in-frame clones here, not all; method: immunoSEQ multiplex PCR. The sample contains 430,000 or so clones, 10% to 12% of which appear only once. This record comes from a study of beta chain features in type 1 diabetes. Across the whole study: Age and gender were similar between patients and healthy donors, as were cell yields.

Points from the study as a whole: Patients showed naive, central memory and Treg TCRB repertoires that appeared more similar than those of healthy donors. TCRB CDR3 length was moderately but significantly reduced in all four CD4+ subsets of Type 1 diabetes patients.

In all sorted populations, purity surpassed 95%. This CDR3 contains 15 residues. The germline CDR1 and CDR2 sequences are SGHAT and FQNNGV. Trimming took 2 bases from V and 1 from J, leaving 12 bases between them. This sequence was found in a woman aged 18-35 years in good health. Specimen: naive CD4+ T cells from blood. The chain combines TRBV11-2 with TRBJ2-7, with D perhaps matching TRBD1 (6 bases). CDR3 bases: TGTGCCAGCAGCTTAACGGACAGTCCTTCCTACGAGCAGTACTTC. This encodes CASSLTDSPSYEQYF.